Below, 24 T cell receptor beta chains from the same sample are listed, as sequenced in a study of T cell responses to AZD1222 COVID-19 vaccine. Using immunoSEQ multiplex PCR, the repertoire was profiled, and TCRdb retains in-frame clones only, with some absent. Among roughly 200,000 clones, approximately 94% were seen once, and the ten largest hold approximately 1.5%. The specimen was peripheral blood, collected 28 days after the second dose of the MenACWY control vaccine. The receptors come from an adult who received the MenACWY meningococcal vaccine as a control.

The gene calls are TRBV28 and TRBJ1-1; maybe TRBD1 (5 bases). V shed 6 bases and J shed 0 bases, with 17 bases lying between them. The CDR3 totals 16 residues. The germline CDR1 and CDR2 sequences are MDHEN and SYDVKM. The CDR3 nucleotides read TGTGCCAGCAGCCGCTTGGGGGAGGGGATGAACACTGAAGCTTTCTTT. Protein: CASSRLGEGMNTEAFF.

The CDR3 loop is CASSEAREDRDYSNQPQHF. DNA for the CDR3: TGTGCCAGCAGTGAAGCGAGAGAGGACAGAGACTATAGCAATCAGCCCCAGCATTTT. The chain employs TRBV2 and TRBJ1-5, with a possible D match to TRBD1 (6 bases). Trimming pared 0 bases from V and 0 bases from J, leaving 18 bases between. The germline CDR1 and CDR2 sequences are SNHLY and FYNNEI. The CDR3 has 19 amino acids.

CDR3 sequence reads: CASSQVGQVTGYTF. DNA for the CDR3: TGCGCCAGCAGCCAAGTGGGACAGGTGACTGGCTACACCTTC. The chain has TRBV4-1 and TRBJ1-2; 8 nucleotides line up with TRBD1. This CDR3 is 14 amino acids long. Trimming took 1 base from V and 7 from J; bases not matched to a gene: 5. Germline V gene sequence: CDR1 MGHRA, CDR2 YSYEKL.

V and J are TRBV7-2 and TRBJ1-2; 8 nucleotides align to TRBD1. The CDR3 length is 15 residues. Germline loops: CDR1 SGHTA, CDR2 FQGNSA. The ends lost 5 bases at V and 3 bases at J; junction bases unmatched: 8. As DNA, the CDR3 is TGTGCCAGCAGCACGACAGGGGACCCCTACTATGGCTACACCTTC. Encoded protein: CASSTTGDPYYGYTF.

The rearrangement uses TRBV20-1 and TRBJ2-2, with 7 bases identical to TRBD1. CDR3 size: 16 residues. J was trimmed by 3 bases and V by 3 bases; bases with no gene match: 10. The V gene's germline CDR1 is DFQATT and CDR2 SNEGSKA (reference sequence). CDR3 loop: CSASLGQTRYTGELFF. The DNA of the CDR3 is TGCAGTGCTAGTTTGGGACAGACGAGATACACCGGGGAGCTGTTTTTT.

The J gene is TRBJ1-1, the V gene TRBV3-1 (or the pseudogene TRBV3-2), with D possibly matching TRBD1 (6 bases). V lost 1 base to trimming and J lost 5 bases, with 17 bases between them. This CDR3 has 16 residues. In germline, CDR1 is LGHDT, CDR2 YNNKEL (reference sequence). The CDR3 region has the DNA TGTGCCAGCAGCCAAGTGGTGAGGGGGGCGCGGACTGAAGCTTTCTTT. It specifies CASSQVVRGARTEAFF.

The genes are TRBV30 and TRBJ2-2; no firm D call. V was pared by 2 bases and J by 0 bases, with 13 bases between. Germline values: CDR1 GTSNPN, CDR2 SVGIG (reference sequence). The CDR3 has 16 amino acids. The chain's CDR3 is CAWSYRPPPNTGELFF. CDR3 sequence (DNA): TGTGCCTGGAGTTACCGACCCCCTCCGAACACCGGGGAGCTGTTTTTT.

The rearrangement uses TRBV28 and TRBJ1-5; 8 bases fit TRBD1. V gave up 5 bases and J gave up 3 bases; unmatched junction bases: 9. There are 16 residues in the CDR3. CDR1 is MDHEN, CDR2 SYDVKM, per germline. CDR3 in DNA: TGTGCCAGCAGTAAACGACAGGGGTTGTTCAATCAGCCCCAGCATTTT. Translating gives CASSKRQGLFNQPQHF.

This chain joins TRBV7-9 and TRBJ1-1, with 9 bases aligning to TRBD1. CDR1 and CDR2 (germline): SEHNR, FQNEAQ (reference sequence). J was trimmed by 3 bases and V by 5 bases; bases with no gene match: 7. The CDR3 length is 15 residues. The CDR3 protein is CASSANRGRDTEAFF. The CDR3 bases are TGTGCCAGCAGCGCCAACAGGGGGCGCGACACTGAAGCTTTCTTT.

The V and J genes are TRBV7-2 and TRBJ1-1, with no clear D. Trimming shortened V by 2 bases and J by 5 bases, and 18 bases separated the two germline ends. The germline V gene has CDR1 SGHTA and CDR2 FQGNSA. The CDR3 runs to 16 residues. The CDR3 region is CASSLNRLMVGTEAFF. The CDR3 bases are TGTGCCAGCAGCTTAAATCGTTTAATGGTGGGGACTGAAGCTTTCTTT.

The chain couples TRBV7-2 to TRBJ2-7; D may correspond to TRBD1 or TRBD2 (5 bases each). Per the germline V gene, CDR1 is SGHTA and CDR2 is FQGNSA. V dropped 5 bases and J dropped 2 bases, with 13 bases sitting between them. This CDR3 comprises 14 residues. CDR3 coding DNA: TGTGCCAGCAGCCCCCGGGACGGTACCTACGAGCAGTACTTC. It codes for CASSPRDGTYEQYF.

The chain employs TRBV19 and TRBJ2-2, with no clear D. The V and J ends lost 6 bases and 4 bases respectively, with 12 bases between them. From germline, CDR1 is LNHDA and CDR2 SQIVND (reference sequence). The CDR3 spans 14 residues. CDR3 region: CASRYSQSTGELFF. Here the CDR3 DNA reads TGTGCCAGTAGGTACAGTCAATCCACCGGGGAGCTGTTTTTT.

This chain links TRBV5-6 with TRBJ2-3; no firm D call. V shed 2 bases and J shed 6 bases, with 4 bases lying between them. The CDR3 loop spans 11 amino acids. Germline V gene data show CDR1 as SGHDT and CDR2 as YYEEEE. CDR3 in amino acids: CASSLGDTQYF. For the CDR3, the DNA is TGTGCCAGCAGCTTAGGGGATACGCAGTATTTT.

This chain uses TRBV6-5 with TRBJ2-5; D is perhaps TRBD2 (5 bases). Germline V gene data show CDR1 as MNHEY and CDR2 as SVGAGI. Trimming took 6 bases from V and 4 from J, leaving 18 bases between them. The CDR3 consists of 15 residues. Here the CDR3 DNA reads TGTGCCAGCAGAATACTAGGTGCCCAGCGAGAGACCCAGTACTTC. Translation gives CASRILGAQRETQYF.

CDR3 loop: CASSCPGLAGEGPYNEQFF. CDR3 sequence (DNA): TGCGCCAGCAGCTGCCCCGGACTAGCGGGAGAAGGCCCCTACAATGAGCAGTTCTTC. The gene calls are TRBV5-1 and TRBJ2-1, with 13 bases fitting TRBD2. The ends lost 3 bases at V and 2 bases at J; junction bases unmatched: 11. CDR3 length equals 19 residues. Germline V CDR1 and CDR2: SGHRS, YFSETQ.

The V and J genes are TRBV7-2 and TRBJ2-5, with 8 bases lining up with TRBD1. The length of the CDR3 is 14 residues. CDR1 and CDR2 (germline): SGHTA, FQGNSA. The ends lost 5 bases at V and 5 bases at J; junction bases unmatched: 7. The CDR3 region has the DNA TGTGCCAGCAGCAACAGGGGGGAGTGGGAGACCCAGTACTTC. Translation gives CASSNRGEWETQYF. The whole variable domain, remainder taken from reference TRBV7-2 and TRBJ2-5, is GAGVSQSPSNKVTEKGKDVELRCDPISGHTALYWYRQSLGQGLEFLIYFQGNSAPDKSGLPSDRFSAERTGGSVSTLTIQRTQQEDSAVYLCASSNRGEWETQYFGPGTRLLVL.

The chain combines TRBV5-4 with TRBJ2-5; D may be TRBD2 (6 bases). Trimming removed 7 bases at V and 1 base at J, with 14 bases between. This CDR3 comprises 14 residues. The germline CDR1 and CDR2 sequences are SGHNT and YYREEE (reference sequence). The CDR3 region is CASRTTGIQETQYF. CDR3 sequence (DNA): TGTGCCAGCCGGACTACCGGGATCCAAGAGACCCAGTACTTC.

The gene calls are TRBV7-7 and TRBJ2-5; D might be TRBD1 (5 bases). The CDR3 totals 14 residues. Per germline, CDR1 SSHAT and CDR2 FNYEAQ (reference sequence). Trimming took off 5 bases at V and 5 bases at J, with 15 bases between the two ends. CDR3 bases: TGTGCCAGCAGCGGCCCAGGGTTAGTCGAGACCCAGTACTTC. The encoded protein is CASSGPGLVETQYF. Full variable domain (outside the CDR3, taken from reference TRBV7-7 and TRBJ2-5): GAGVSQSPRYKVTKRGQDVTLRCDPISSHATLYWYQQALGQGPEFLTYFNYEAQPDKSGLPSDRFSAERPEGSISTLTIQRTEQRDSAMYRCASSGPGLVETQYFGPGTRLLVL.

CDR3 amino acids: CASTLSRDNSPLHF. The CDR3 nucleotides are TGTGCCAGCACCCTGAGCAGAGATAATTCACCCCTCCACTTT. The chain combines TRBV3-1 (or the pseudogene TRBV3-2) with TRBJ1-6; D unclear. The CDR3 runs 14 residues. Between the trimmed V and J ends, which lost 7 bases and 5 bases, there was a span of 12 bases. In germline, CDR1 is LGHDT, CDR2 YNNKEL (reference sequence).

The chain combines TRBV28 with TRBJ2-4; D is possibly TRBD2 (6 bases). The V gene's germline CDR1 is MDHEN and CDR2 SYDVKM. The CDR3 is 15 amino acids. The ends were cut back, 2 bases at V and 3 bases at J, with 11 bases in the middle. This chain's CDR3 is CASSLGGRNKNIQYF. The CDR3, as DNA: TGTGCCAGCAGTTTAGGAGGGCGCAACAAAAACATTCAGTACTTC.

This clone was counted between two and nine times. The chain carries TRBV9 and TRBJ1-2; D call uncertain. This CDR3 region has 12 residues. Germline CDR1 is SGDLS and CDR2 is YYNGEE. V was pared by 0 bases and J by 4 bases, with 4 bases between. CDR3 residues: CASSVGSYGYTF. The CDR3 nucleotides read TGTGCCAGCAGCGTAGGAAGCTATGGCTACACCTTC.

This clone was seen a handful of times. The rearrangement joins TRBV6-2 or TRBV6-3 to TRBJ1-1; 9 nucleotides line up with TRBD1. Germline loops: CDR1 MNHEY, CDR2 SVGEGT. V was clipped by 4 bases and J by 8 bases; unmatched bases: 2. The CDR3 is 12 residues long. CDR3 nucleotides: TGTGCCAGCAGTTGGGGGACAGGGGAAGCTTTCTTT. Residues: CASSWGTGEAFF.

The rearrangement links TRBV2 to TRBJ2-1; 11 positions match TRBD2. The CDR3 runs 19 residues. After removal of 4 bases from V and 0 bases from J, the junction contained 11 bases not matched to a gene. The V gene's germline CDR1 is SNHLY and CDR2 FYNNEI. The DNA for the CDR3 is TGTGCCAGCAGTGGAATTCTAGCGGGGGGCCGCCTCTCCTACAATGAGCAGTTCTTC. Amino acid sequence: CASSGILAGGRLSYNEQFF.

V and J are TRBV6-6 and TRBJ2-5; no clear D gene. V was shortened by 2 bases and J by 6 bases, with 10 bases between the two germline ends. The CDR3 runs to 13 residues. Per the germline V gene, CDR1 is MNHNY and CDR2 is SVGAGI (reference sequence). The DNA of the CDR3 is TGTGCCAGCAGTTACGTCATTCAAAAGACCCAGTACTTC. This translates into CASSYVIQKTQYF.